This record looks at one T cell receptor beta chain sequence and its context. This CDR3 is 16 amino acids long. Looked up from germline, CDR1 is SGHRS and CDR2 is YFSETQ. The V end was cut by 5 bases, the J end by 2 bases, with 17 bases between. The record originates from a study of T cells in Graves' hyperthyroidism and ophthalmopathy. The CDR3 regions of TCR beta were amplified from RNA transcripts. When the TCR CDR3 underwent first-round RT-PCR, the HTBI primer set was used. TCRdb re-analysed the multiplex PCR reads in MiXCR, keeping a single row per CDR3 protein. The sample includes about 200,000 distinct CDR3 sequences, less than 20% of them seen just once.

The V gene is TRBV5-1, the J gene TRBJ2-4, with D perhaps matching TRBD1 (5 bases). The specimen was blood. This receptor was identified in a woman in her fifties or sixties with Graves' hyperthyroidism. The CDR3 DNA follows: TGCGCCAGCAGACATGGTAAAGGGGCCCCCAAAAACATTCAGTACTTC. This sequence encodes CASRHGKGAPKNIQYF.